One T cell receptor beta chain is described in this entry. Its matching antigen is unknown. The sample originates from a study of regulatory and conventional T cells in RAG deficiency. Produced via immunoSEQ multiplex PCR; TCRdb's table is partial and in-frame only. Of 45,000 or so clones listed, about 87% are singletons. Study observations and caveats: Patient subsets had shorter CDR3s; Omenn Treg-Tconv overlap exceeded 75%.

Conventional CD4+ T cells were sorted from blood as CD25-low CD127-high cells. Looked up from germline, CDR1 is MNHEY and CDR2 is SMNVEV (reference sequence). Trimming removed 6 bases from V and 2 bases from J; junction bases left unmatched: 8. This CDR3 is built from 15 residues. The data were also submitted as part of a second study, on regulatory T cells. That publication notes: Primers: 52 TRBV forward and 13 TRBJ reverse.

The receptor was isolated from a human donor in good health. The rearrangement links TRBV27 to TRBJ2-7; the match to TRBD1 covers 9 bases. The sequencing input was CD4+ effector T cells sorted from blood. The CDR3 is CASSRTGGKAYEQYF. CDR3 coding DNA: TGTGCCAGCAGCCGAACAGGGGGCAAGGCCTACGAGCAGTACTTC.